This entry lists 29 T cell receptor beta chains sequenced from one sample in a study of T cell responses to AZD1222 COVID-19 vaccine. Method: immunoSEQ multiplex PCR; TCRdb's copy keeps in-frame clones and lacks some. Among around 140,000 clones, 90% to 95% were seen once, and the ten largest hold over 0.9%. This specimen was peripheral blood, taken on day 0 of MenACWY control vaccination. These receptors all stem from an adult in good health.

The rearrangement links TRBV2 to TRBJ2-7; possibly TRBD1 or TRBD2 for D (6 bases each). V gave up 4 bases and J gave up 2 bases, with 18 bases separating them. The CDR3 contains 16 residues. The germline V gene encodes CDR1 SNHLY and CDR2 FYNNEI. CDR3 DNA sequence: TGTGCCAGCAGTGGAGGGGGAGGCAGGGGAACCTACGAGCAGTACTTC. Translating gives CASSGGGGRGTYEQYF.

The chain has TRBV14 and TRBJ1-2, with a possible D match to TRBD1 (6 bases). CDR1 is SGHDN, CDR2 FVKESK, per germline. With 3 bases removed from V and 4 bases from J, the gap between germline ends came to 9 bases. CDR3 size: 13 residues. The CDR3 nucleotides are TGTGCCAGCAGCCACCTGACAGGCTATGGCTACACCTTC. Its translation: CASSHLTGYGYTF.

In nucleotides, the CDR3 is TGCGCCAGCAGCCAAGAAGAGGGTATACCTGGAAACACCATATATTTT. This encodes CASSQEEGIPGNTIYF. The chain carries TRBV4-1 and TRBJ1-3; D is unresolved. The V end was cut by 0 bases, the J end by 2 bases, with 11 bases between. Germline loops: CDR1 MGHRA, CDR2 YSYEKL. The CDR3 consists of 16 residues.

This chain uses TRBV7-9 with TRBJ2-3, with 13 bases that match TRBD2. Germline-derived CDR1 and CDR2 are SEHNR and FQNEAQ (reference sequence). The CDR3 spans 18 residues. Germline trimming cut 5 bases from V and 2 bases from J; bases unmatched to any gene: 10. Here the CDR3 reads CASSPRGTSGTFTDTQYF. In nucleotides, the CDR3 is TGTGCCAGCAGCCCTAGAGGGACTAGCGGGACTTTCACAGATACGCAGTATTTT. Full variable domain (rest looked up from reference TRBV7-9 and TRBJ2-3): DTGVSQNPRHKITKRGQNVTFRCDPISEHNRLYWYRQTLGQGPEFLTYFQNEAQLEKSRLLSDRFSAERPKGSFSTLEIQRTEQGDSAMYLCASSPRGTSGTFTDTQYFGPGTRLTVL.

The rearrangement uses TRBV7-9 and TRBJ2-5, with no clear D. Trimming removed 1 base from V and 4 bases from J, with 7 bases in between. Germline CDR1 SEHNR, CDR2 FQNEAQ (reference sequence). This CDR3 comprises 13 residues. CDR3 DNA sequence: TGTGCCAGCAGCTTAGGGGCGCCAGAGACCCAGTACTTC. Translating it yields CASSLGAPETQYF. Variable domain in full (rest from reference TRBV7-9 and TRBJ2-5): DTGVSQNPRHKITKRGQNVTFRCDPISEHNRLYWYRQTLGQGPEFLTYFQNEAQLEKSRLLSDRFSAERPKGSFSTLEIQRTEQGDSAMYLCASSLGAPETQYFGPGTRLLVL.

V and J are TRBV19 and TRBJ2-3; D possibly corresponds to TRBD2 (5 bases). Germline assignment: CDR1 LNHDA and CDR2 SQIVND (reference sequence). The CDR3 has 15 amino acids. V lost 3 bases to trimming and J lost 1 base, with 11 bases between them. The CDR3 DNA is TGTGCCAGTAGTATGTCCGGGGTCGGCACAGATACGCAGTATTTT. The encoded protein is CASSMSGVGTDTQYF.

In DNA, the CDR3 is TGTGCCAGCAGCCTTAGCGGGGGTGAAGCAGATACGCAGTATTTT. Its protein is CASSLSGGEADTQYF. The genes are TRBV3-1 (or the pseudogene TRBV3-2) and TRBJ2-3; 9 nucleotides line up with TRBD2. V gave up 4 bases and J gave up 4 bases; unmatched junction bases: 6. CDR1 and CDR2 from the germline V gene are LGHDT and YNNKEL (reference sequence). This CDR3 is built from 15 residues.

The chain uses TRBV19 and TRBJ1-5, with 8 bases that match TRBD1. Germline trimming cut 7 bases from V and 3 bases from J; bases unmatched to any gene: 8. This CDR3 spans 15 amino acids. From germline, CDR1 is LNHDA and CDR2 SQIVND (reference sequence). This chain's CDR3 is CASTPDRGPNQPQHF. CDR3 sequence (DNA): TGTGCCAGTACCCCCGACAGGGGACCCAATCAGCCCCAGCATTTT.

The chain has TRBV18 and TRBJ1-3; D remains unclear. Germline V gene data show CDR1 as KGHSH and CDR2 as LQKENI. The CDR3 loop spans 13 amino acids. With 10 bases removed from V and 0 bases from J, the gap between germline ends came to 10 bases. CDR3 in amino acids: CATRQSSGNTIYF. As DNA, the CDR3 is TGTGCCACCAGGCAGAGCTCTGGAAACACCATATATTTT.

This sequence joins TRBV12-3 or TRBV12-4 and TRBJ1-2; D remains unclear. V was pared by 6 bases and J by 7 bases, with 9 bases between. CDR3 length equals 11 residues. The CDR3 reads CASSRRGGYTF. The CDR3 nucleotides read TGTGCCAGCAGCCGACGGGGTGGCTACACCTTC.

Concerning this clone itself: The same CDR3 arises from other DNA sequences in this sample as well. V is TRBV6-4 and J is TRBJ2-1, with TRBD2 as a possible D gene (6 bases). Trimming removed 0 bases at V and 0 bases at J, with 6 bases between. This CDR3 spans 15 amino acids. CDR1 is MRHNA and CDR2 is SNTAGT in the germline V gene. The DNA for the CDR3 is TGTGCCAGCAGTGACTCTAGCGGCTCCTACAATGAGCAGTTCTTC. Amino acid sequence: CASSDSSGSYNEQFF.

V and J are TRBV12-3 or TRBV12-4 and TRBJ1-1, with D unresolved. V shed 8 bases and J shed 5 bases, with 9 bases lying between them. This CDR3 is 11 amino acids long. CDR3 nucleotides: TGTGCCAGCGCAGCGACAACTGAAGCTTTCTTT. This encodes CASAATTEAFF.

The chain combines TRBV6-1 with TRBJ2-5; the match to TRBD2 covers 8 bases. CDR3 length equals 13 residues. CDR1 and CDR2 (germline): MNHNS, SASEGT. The V and J ends lost 5 bases and 5 bases, in that order; junction bases with no gene match: 4. DNA of the CDR3: TGTGCCAGCAGTTTAGCGGGGAGTGAGACCCAGTACTTC. The encoded protein is CASSLAGSETQYF.

The chain uses TRBV5-4 and TRBJ1-1; D gene ambiguous. Germline-derived CDR1 and CDR2 are SGHNT and YYREEE (reference sequence). Trimming shortened V by 4 bases and J by 6 bases, and 10 bases separated the two germline ends. The CDR3 is 12 amino acids. CDR3 DNA: TGTGCCAGCAGCCCTTCCTCGGCTGAAGCTTTCTTT. The encoded protein is CASSPSSAEAFF.

The gene calls are TRBV2 and TRBJ1-5; no firm D call. V gave up 6 bases and J gave up 0 bases, with 12 bases separating them. CDR3 length: 15 amino acids. Germline values: CDR1 SNHLY, CDR2 FYNNEI. The CDR3 is CASRLSTLSNQPQHF. The CDR3 bases are TGTGCCAGCAGACTCAGCACACTTAGCAATCAGCCCCAGCATTTT.

J is TRBJ1-3 and V is TRBV5-1; the D gene is possibly TRBD1 (5 bases). The length of the CDR3 is 16 residues. Germline CDR1 SGHRS, CDR2 YFSETQ. V lost 0 bases to trimming and J lost 2 bases, with 12 bases between them. CDR3 in amino acids: CASSLALGRTGNTIYF. DNA for the CDR3: TGCGCCAGCAGCTTGGCCCTGGGGCGAACTGGAAACACCATATATTTT.

V and J are TRBV7-3 and TRBJ2-3; possible D gene TRBD1, 6 bases. In germline, CDR1 is SGHTA, CDR2 FQGTGA. V lost 5 bases and J lost 8, with 14 bases in between. The CDR3 loop spans 13 amino acids. The CDR3: CASSQKQGGTQYF. In nucleotides, the CDR3 is TGTGCCAGCAGCCAAAAACAGGGCGGTACGCAGTATTTT.

This clone was detected only a few times. The chain combines TRBV27 with TRBJ1-5; the match to TRBD1 covers 9 bases. CDR1 is MNHEY, CDR2 SMNVEV, per germline (reference sequence). The CDR3 has 18 residues. Trimming took 2 bases from V and 6 from J; bases not matched to a gene: 14. CDR3 loop: CASSLKPPGQGYSQPQHF. CDR3 DNA: TGTGCCAGCAGTTTAAAGCCTCCGGGACAGGGTTATAGTCAGCCCCAGCATTTT.

V gene TRBV4-3 combines with J gene TRBJ1-1, with 7 nucleotides matching TRBD1. Germline V gene lookup returns CDR1 LGHNA and CDR2 YSLEER. V trimming: 3 bases; J trimming: 0 bases; junction bases outside the gene matches: 4. This CDR3 has 15 amino acids. The CDR3 reads CASSQAGTVNTEAFF. In DNA, the CDR3 is TGCGCCAGCAGCCAGGCCGGGACAGTGAACACTGAAGCTTTCTTT.

CDR3 coding DNA: TGTGCCAGTACTAACCCCCAGAGTAGCTACGAGCAGTACTTC. Protein: CASTNPQSSYEQYF. This sequence joins TRBV28 and TRBJ2-7; D unclear. Trimming left V 9 bases short and J 3 bases short, with 18 bases between. Germline assignment: CDR1 MDHEN and CDR2 SYDVKM. The CDR3 totals 14 residues.

The chain links TRBV3-1 (or the pseudogene TRBV3-2) to TRBJ1-5; tentatively, D is TRBD1 (5 bases). This CDR3 comprises 14 residues. Between the trimmed V and J ends, which lost 2 bases and 5 bases, there was a span of 10 bases. In germline, CDR1 is LGHDT, CDR2 YNNKEL (reference sequence). The CDR3 loop is CASSQTQGDQPQHF. CDR3 coding DNA: TGTGCCAGCAGCCAAACCCAGGGCGATCAGCCCCAGCATTTT.

This clone was seen a single time. This chain connects TRBV19 to TRBJ1-1, with D unclear. The V end lost 3 bases, the J end lost 3 bases, and 8 bases lay between the germline ends. Germline V lookup: CDR1 LNHDA, CDR2 SQIVND (reference sequence). The CDR3 is 13 amino acids. The CDR3 coding sequence is TGTGCCAGTAGTATTGGGTCGGACACTGAAGCTTTCTTT. Protein product: CASSIGSDTEAFF.

The rearrangement joins TRBV7-8 to TRBJ2-7, with D unresolved. V gave up 5 bases and J gave up 2 bases, with 13 bases separating them. CDR3 length: 14 residues. Germline V gives CDR1 SGHVS, CDR2 FQNEAQ. CDR3 protein: CASSRAPPTYEQYF. DNA of the CDR3: TGTGCCAGCAGCCGAGCCCCACCCACCTACGAGCAGTACTTC.

This chain connects TRBV19 to TRBJ2-7; TRBD1 might be the D (6 bases). The V gene's germline CDR1 is LNHDA and CDR2 SQIVND (reference sequence). The CDR3 is 15 amino acids. V lost 5 bases and J 3 bases, leaving 17 bases between the germline ends. CDR3 sequence (DNA): TGTGCCAGTAGTCGAAGACAGGTTCTTTTCTACGAGCAGTACTTC. This encodes CASSRRQVLFYEQYF.

This clone was recorded only once. This chain connects TRBV6-5 to TRBJ1-1, with TRBD1 as a possible D gene (6 bases). The germline CDR1 and CDR2 sequences are MNHEY and SVGAGI. Trimming left V 2 bases short and J 0 bases short, with 13 bases between. The CDR3 spans 16 residues. CDR3 nucleotides: TGTGCCAGCAGTTACGTTGGGACACCATTGAACACTGAAGCTTTCTTT. Its protein product is CASSYVGTPLNTEAFF.

The rearrangement links TRBV6-6 to TRBJ1-5; no firm D call. The germline V gene has CDR1 MNHNY and CDR2 SVGAGI (reference sequence). The CDR3 has 14 residues. V was shortened by 6 bases and J by 3 bases, with 12 bases between the two germline ends. CDR3 protein: CASSHVEVNQPQHF. CDR3 coding DNA: TGTGCCAGCAGCCACGTAGAGGTCAATCAGCCCCAGCATTTT.

This rearrangement joins TRBV28 to TRBJ1-6; D is ambiguous. The CDR3 is made up of 14 amino acids. Trimming shortened V by 3 bases and J by 9 bases, and 12 bases separated the two germline ends. Germline V gene sequence: CDR1 MDHEN, CDR2 SYDVKM. The CDR3: CASSLGREVSPLHF. CDR3 sequence (DNA): TGTGCCAGCAGTTTGGGCCGCGAGGTTTCACCCCTCCACTTT.

This clone was recorded once. The V and J genes are TRBV5-6 and TRBJ1-4; 8 positions match TRBD1. CDR1 is SGHDT and CDR2 is YYEEEE in the germline V gene. The ends lost 1 base at V and 0 bases at J; junction bases unmatched: 2. This CDR3 has 16 amino acids. CDR3 nucleotides: TGTGCCAGCAGCTTGCTGGACAGGGCAACTAATGAAAAACTGTTTTTT. This gives the protein CASSLLDRATNEKLFF.

The chain carries TRBV4-1 and TRBJ2-7; 7 bases line up with TRBD2. V shed 3 bases and J 4 bases; nucleotides not matched to a gene: 12. The germline CDR1 and CDR2 sequences are MGHRA and YSYEKL. The CDR3 contains 16 residues. The CDR3 spells CASSQGRAGGQYEQYF. CDR3 sequence (DNA): TGCGCCAGCAGCCAGGGGAGGGCCGGCGGGCAGTACGAGCAGTACTTC.